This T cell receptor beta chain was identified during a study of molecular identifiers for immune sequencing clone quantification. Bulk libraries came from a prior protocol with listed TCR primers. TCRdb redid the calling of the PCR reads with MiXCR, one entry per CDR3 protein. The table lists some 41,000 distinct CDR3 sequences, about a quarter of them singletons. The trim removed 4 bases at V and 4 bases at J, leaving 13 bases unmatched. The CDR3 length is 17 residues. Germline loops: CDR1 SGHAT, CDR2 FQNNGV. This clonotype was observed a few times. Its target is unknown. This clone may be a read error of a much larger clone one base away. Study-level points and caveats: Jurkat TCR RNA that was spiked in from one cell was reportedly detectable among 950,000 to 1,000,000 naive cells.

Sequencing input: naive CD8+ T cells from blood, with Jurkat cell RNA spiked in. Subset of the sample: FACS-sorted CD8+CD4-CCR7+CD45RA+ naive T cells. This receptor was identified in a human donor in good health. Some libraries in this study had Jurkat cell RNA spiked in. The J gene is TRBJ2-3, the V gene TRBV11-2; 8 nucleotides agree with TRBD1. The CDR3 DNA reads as TGTGCCAGCAGCTCCGGACAGGGTCGAGCTAGCCCAGATACGCAGTATTTT. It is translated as CASSSGQGRASPDTQYF. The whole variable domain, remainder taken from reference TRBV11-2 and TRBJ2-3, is EAGVAQSPRYKIIEKRQSVAFWCNPISGHATLYWYQQILGQGPKLLIQFQNNGVVDDSQLPKDRFSAERLKGVDSTLKIQPAKLEDSAVYLCASSSGQGRASPDTQYFGPGTRLTVL.